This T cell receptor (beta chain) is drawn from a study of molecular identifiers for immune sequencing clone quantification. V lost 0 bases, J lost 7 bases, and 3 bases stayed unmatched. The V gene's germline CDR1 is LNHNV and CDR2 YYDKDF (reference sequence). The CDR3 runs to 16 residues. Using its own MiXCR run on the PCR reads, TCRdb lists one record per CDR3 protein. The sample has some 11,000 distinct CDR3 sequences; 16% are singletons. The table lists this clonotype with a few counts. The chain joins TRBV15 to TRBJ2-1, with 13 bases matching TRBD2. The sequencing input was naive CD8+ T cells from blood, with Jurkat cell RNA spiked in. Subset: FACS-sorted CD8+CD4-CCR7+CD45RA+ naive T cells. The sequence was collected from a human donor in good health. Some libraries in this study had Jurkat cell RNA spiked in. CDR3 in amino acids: CATSRDWTSGRNEQFF. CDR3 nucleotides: TGTGCCACCAGCAGAGATTGGACTAGCGGGAGAAATGAGCAGTTCTTC.